Listed below are T cell receptor beta chains from one sample, sequenced in a study of molecular identifiers for immune sequencing clone quantification. A single record per CDR3 protein comes from TCRdb applying MiXCR to the PCR reads. The table lists around 470,000 distinct CDR3 sequences, 20% to 25% of them singletons. The specimen sequenced was naive CD8+ T cells from blood, with Jurkat cell RNA spiked in. These receptors were taken from a human donor in good health. Some libraries in this study had Jurkat cell RNA spiked in. CDR3s include the opening cysteine and the closing phenylalanine or tryptophan. D genes are given only for firm matches. The size of a clone is reported for some rows only, either as once, few or many, or as a class for expanded clones.

-,TRBJ2-1,TRBD2,TRBV11-2,TGTGCCAGCAGCTTAGACGCTAGCGGCTCCTACAATGAGCAGTTCTTC,CASSLDASGSYNEQFF
many,TRBJ2-2,-,TRBV6-5,TGTGCCAGCAGTTTCGCTAACACCGGGGAGCTGTTTTTT,CASSFANTGELFF
-,TRBJ1-5,-,TRBV15,TGTGCCACCAGCGATATGATCCCCGGGGATAATCAGCCCAAGCATTTT,CATSDMIPGDNQPKHF
-,TRBJ2-3,TRBD2,TRBV4-3,TGCGCCAGCAGCCAAGAATGGCTAGCGGGGGGGTTAGCGGATACGCAGTATTTT,CASSQEWLAGGLADTQYF
many,TRBJ1-4,-,TRBV28,TGTGCCAGCAGTCGGGGGTTCGGTGAGGAACTGTTTTTT,CASSRGFGEELFF
many,TRBJ1-1,-,TRBV4-1,TGCGCCAGCAGCCAAGACGAACAGGGAGGGACTGAAGCTTTCTTT,CASSQDEQGGTEAFF
many,TRBJ1-1,-,TRBV4-3,TGCGCCAGCAGCCCCCAGGGGCGGACTGAAGCTTTCTTT,CASSPQGRTEAFF
-,TRBJ2-7,-,TRBV12-3/TRBV12-4,TGTGCCAGCAGTTTAGCCGTGCGGGACCCCCACGAGCAGTACTTC,CASSLAVRDPHEQYF
many,TRBJ2-3,TRBD2,TRBV20-1,TGCAGTGCTCCAGACCCGACTAGCGGGGGGTTCACAGATACGCAGTATTTT,CSAPDPTSGGFTDTQYF
-,TRBJ2-7,TRBD1,TRBV4-3,TGCGCCAGCAGCCAAGAACTGACCGCCGGGACAGGGGGCACCTACGAGCAGTACTTC,CASSQELTAGTGGTYEQYF
-,TRBJ2-7,-,TRBV6-6,TGTGCCAGCAGTGACCCCCCGAGGGATCTGAACGAGCAGTACTTC,CASSDPPRDLNEQYF
few,TRBJ2-1,-,TRBV3-1,TGTGCCAGCAGCCAAGAAACAGGTGGCGTATTGTTCAATGAGCAGTTCTTC,CASSQETGGVLFNEQFF
few,TRBJ2-3,TRBD2,TRBV4-2,TGTGCCAGCAGCCCCGGGGCAGCTAGCGGGAGCACAGATACGCAGTATTTT,CASSPGAASGSTDTQYF
-,TRBJ1-1,-,TRBV10-2,TGCGCCAGCAGTGAGGCAGGGTTCAGGACTGAAGCTTTCTTT,CASSEAGFRTEAFF
-,TRBJ2-1,-,TRBV27,TGTGCCAGCAGTTTATGCGGGAATAATGAGCAGTTCTTC,CASSLCGNNEQFF
many,TRBJ2-5,TRBD2,TRBV28,TGTGCCAGCAGTTCGGGACTAGCGGGAGTTTTAGAGACCCAGTACTTC,CASSSGLAGVLETQYF
few,TRBJ2-7,TRBD2,TRBV20-1,TGCAGTGCTACCCCTGGACTAGCCTACGAGCAGTACTTC,CSATPGLAYEQYF
few,TRBJ2-2,-,TRBV7-3,TGTGCCAGCAGCTCCAAGGGACCAGATTCAACCGGGGAGCTGTTTTTT,CASSSKGPDSTGELFF
many,TRBJ2-3,TRBD2,TRBV6-6,TGTGCCAGCAGTTTTGTATCCGGGAGGTGGACAGATACGCAGTATTTT,CASSFVSGRWTDTQYF
few,TRBJ2-7,-,TRBV9,TGTGCCAGCAGCGTAAAGGGGAGCCCAGAGGAGCAGTACTTC,CASSVKGSPEEQYF
-,TRBJ2-7,-,TRBV2,TGTGCCAGCAGTGAACTTGTGGTAGGCATTGGGTCGGAATACGAGCAGTACTTC,CASSELVVGIGSEYEQYF
many,TRBJ1-3,TRBD1,TRBV5-6,TGTGCCAGCAGCTGGGGGGACAGTACGTCCGGAAACACCATATATTTT,CASSWGDSTSGNTIYF
-,TRBJ2-5,TRBD1,TRBV11-2,TGTGCCAGCAGCTTAAAGGGACAGGGGCAAGAGACCCAGTACTTC,CASSLKGQGQETQYF
-,TRBJ2-7,-,TRBV4-1,TGCGCCAGCAGCCAAGATGCGGTCCTCTGCTCCTACGAGCAGTACTTC,CASSQDAVLCSYEQYF
many,TRBJ2-7,-,TRBV28,TGTGCCAGCAGCCCCCGAGGGAGCTCCTACGAGCAGTACTTC,CASSPRGSSYEQYF
few,TRBJ2-7,-,TRBV7-2,TGTGCCAGCAGCTTAGAAGAGGGACTGCACGAGCAGTACTTC,CASSLEEGLHEQYF
-,TRBJ1-5,-,TRBV4-3,TGCGCCAGCAGCCAAGGATTGATAAGCAATCAGCCCCAGCATTTT,CASSQGLISNQPQHF
many,TRBJ2-7,TRBD1,TRBV6-5,TGTGCCAGCAGAGAAGGGACAGGGCAGAGCTACGAGCAGTACTTC,CASREGTGQSYEQYF
-,TRBJ2-7,TRBD2,TRBV5-1,TGCGACAGCAGTCCTACCGGGGGGTTAGAGCAGTACTTC,CDSSPTGGLEQYF
many,TRBJ2-7,-,TRBV28,TGTGCCAGCAGTTTTTCCGGGGGCAACGAGCAGTACTTC,CASSFSGGNEQYF
-,TRBJ2-7,-,TRBV27,TGTGCCAGCAGTTGGTACAGCAACCCCTACGAGCAGTACTTC,CASSWYSNPYEQYF
many,TRBJ2-3,TRBD2,TRBV2,TGTGCCAGCAGTCAAGCGGGGGGAAGCACAGATACGCAGTATTTT,CASSQAGGSTDTQYF
few,TRBJ2-1,TRBD2,TRBV28,TGTGCCAGCAGTCCCCTTGGGACTAGCGGGAGAGACAATGAGCAGTTCTTC,CASSPLGTSGRDNEQFF
few,TRBJ2-3,TRBD1,TRBV10-3,TGTGCCATCAGTAACCGGGACAGGGGCACAGATACGCAGTATTTT,CAISNRDRGTDTQYF
-,TRBJ2-7,-,TRBV27,TGTGCCAGCAGTATAGCCGGGAACGCCTACGAGCAGTACTTC,CASSIAGNAYEQYF
many,TRBJ2-1,-,TRBV12-3/TRBV12-4,TGTGCCAGCACCGAACGGAGCAATGAGCAGTTCTTC,CASTERSNEQFF
many,TRBJ1-1,-,TRBV20-1,TGCAGTGCTAGAGAAGAGTCAGGGATCGGGACTGAAGCTTTCTTT,CSAREESGIGTEAFF
-,TRBJ2-7,TRBD1,TRBV6-1,TGTGCCAGCAGCCCGGGACAGGGGGTTTCAGAGCAGTACTTC,CASSPGQGVSEQYF
many,TRBJ2-5,-,TRBV28,TGTGCCACCTGGGGAGCGGGCAGCTTTCAAGAGACCCAGTACTTC,CATWGAGSFQETQYF
many,TRBJ2-5,-,TRBV28,TGTGCCAGCAAATCCCTCCGGGACATAGAGACCCAGTACTTC,CASKSLRDIETQYF
-,TRBJ1-2,TRBD1,TRBV27,TGTGCCAGCAGTTTCCAAGGGACAGGAGGAGGCTACACCTTC,CASSFQGTGGGYTF
few,TRBJ2-7,-,TRBV5-4,TGTGCCAGCAGCTTGCGACAGGAACCCACCTACGAGCAGTACTTC,CASSLRQEPTYEQYF
-,TRBJ2-7,-,TRBV19,TGTGCCAGTAGTGGGGACGACTCCTACGAGCAGTACTTC,CASSGDDSYEQYF
-,TRBJ2-3,-,TRBV4-1,TGCGCCAGCAGCCATAACATAGGGGGGGAGGCCGATACGCAGTATTTT,CASSHNIGGEADTQYF
once,TRBJ2-6,-,TRBV4-3,TGCGCCAGCAGCCAAGAAAACCCAGTCTACAGGGCAAGCTCTGGGGCCAACGTCCTGACTTTC,CASSQENPVYRASSGANVLTF
few,TRBJ2-7,TRBD2,TRBV11-2,TGTGCCAGCAGCTTAGTCGTAGTGACTGGGCTAGCGGGAGTCGGCGAGCAGTACTTC,CASSLVVVTGLAGVGEQYF